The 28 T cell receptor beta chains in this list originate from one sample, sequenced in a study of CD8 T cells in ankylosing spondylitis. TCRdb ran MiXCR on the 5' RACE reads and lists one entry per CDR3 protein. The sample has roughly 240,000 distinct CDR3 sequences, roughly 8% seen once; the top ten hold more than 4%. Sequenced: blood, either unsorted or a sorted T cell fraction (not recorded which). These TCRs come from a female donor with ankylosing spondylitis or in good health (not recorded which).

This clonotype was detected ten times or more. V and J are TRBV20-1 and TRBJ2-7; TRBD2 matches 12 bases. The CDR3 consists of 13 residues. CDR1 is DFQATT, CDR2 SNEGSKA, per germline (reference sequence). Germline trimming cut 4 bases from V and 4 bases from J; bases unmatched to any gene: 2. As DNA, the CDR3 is TGCAGTGCTACGACTAGCGGGAGTTACGAGCAGTACTTC. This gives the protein CSATTSGSYEQYF.

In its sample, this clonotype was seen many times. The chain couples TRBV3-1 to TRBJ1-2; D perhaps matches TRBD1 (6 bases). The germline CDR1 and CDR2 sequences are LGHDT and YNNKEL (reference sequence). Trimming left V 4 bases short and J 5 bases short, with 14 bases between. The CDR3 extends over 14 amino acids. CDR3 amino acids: CASSPRTVDYGYTF. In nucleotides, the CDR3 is TGTGCCAGCAGCCCCAGGACAGTTGATTATGGCTACACCTTC. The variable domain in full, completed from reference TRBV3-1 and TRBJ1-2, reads DTAVSQTPKYLVTQMGNDKSIKCEQNLGHDTMYWYKQDSKKFLKIMFSYNNKELIINETVPNRFSPKSPDKAHLNLHINSLELGDSAVYFCASSPRTVDYGYTFGSGTRLTVV.

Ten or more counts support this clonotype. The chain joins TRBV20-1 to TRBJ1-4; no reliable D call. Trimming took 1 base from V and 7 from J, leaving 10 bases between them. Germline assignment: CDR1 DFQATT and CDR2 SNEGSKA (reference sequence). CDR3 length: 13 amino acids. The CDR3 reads CSARVEGAEKLFF. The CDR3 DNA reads TGCAGTGCTAGAGTGGAAGGAGCTGAAAAACTGTTTTTT.

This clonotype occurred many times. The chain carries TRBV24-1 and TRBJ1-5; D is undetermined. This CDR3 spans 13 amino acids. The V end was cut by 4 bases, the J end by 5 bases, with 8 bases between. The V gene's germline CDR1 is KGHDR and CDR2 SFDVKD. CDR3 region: CATSDAYDQPQHF. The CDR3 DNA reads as TGTGCCACCAGTGACGCATACGATCAGCCCCAGCATTTT.

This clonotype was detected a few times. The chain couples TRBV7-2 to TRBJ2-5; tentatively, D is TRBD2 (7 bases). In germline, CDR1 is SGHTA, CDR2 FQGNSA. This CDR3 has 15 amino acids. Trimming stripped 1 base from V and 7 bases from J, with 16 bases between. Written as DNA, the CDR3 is TGTGCCAGCAGCTTAGTGGGAGGGGGAAGTGGGACCCAGTACTTC. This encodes CASSLVGGGSGTQYF.

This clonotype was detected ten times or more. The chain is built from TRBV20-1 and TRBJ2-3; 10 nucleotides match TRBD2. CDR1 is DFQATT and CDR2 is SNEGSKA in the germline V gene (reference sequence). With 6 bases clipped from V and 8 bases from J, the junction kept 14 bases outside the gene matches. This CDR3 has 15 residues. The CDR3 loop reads CSATLQREGPRTQYF. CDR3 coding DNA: TGCAGTGCCACCCTTCAGCGGGAGGGCCCCCGTACGCAGTATTTT.

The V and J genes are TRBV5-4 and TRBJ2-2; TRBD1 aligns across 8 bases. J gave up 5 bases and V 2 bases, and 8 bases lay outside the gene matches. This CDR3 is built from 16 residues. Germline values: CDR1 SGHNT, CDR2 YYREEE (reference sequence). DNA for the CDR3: TGTGCCAGCAGCTTCTACCAGGGGGCCGAGACCGGGGAGCTGTTTTTT. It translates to CASSFYQGAETGELFF.

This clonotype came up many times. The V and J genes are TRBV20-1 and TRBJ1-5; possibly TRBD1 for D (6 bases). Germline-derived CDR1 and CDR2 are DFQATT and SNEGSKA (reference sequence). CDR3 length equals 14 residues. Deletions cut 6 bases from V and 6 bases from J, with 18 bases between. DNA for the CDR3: TGCAGTGCCCCTGCGGGGGGCAGGGGTCAGCCCCAGCATTTT. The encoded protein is CSAPAGGRGQPQHF.

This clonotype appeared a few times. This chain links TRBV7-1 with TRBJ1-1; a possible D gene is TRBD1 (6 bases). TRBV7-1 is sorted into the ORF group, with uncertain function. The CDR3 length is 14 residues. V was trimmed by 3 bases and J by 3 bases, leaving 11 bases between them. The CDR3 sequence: CASSSSYRDTEAFF. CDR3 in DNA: TGTGCCAGCAGCTCGAGTTACAGGGACACTGAAGCTTTCTTT.

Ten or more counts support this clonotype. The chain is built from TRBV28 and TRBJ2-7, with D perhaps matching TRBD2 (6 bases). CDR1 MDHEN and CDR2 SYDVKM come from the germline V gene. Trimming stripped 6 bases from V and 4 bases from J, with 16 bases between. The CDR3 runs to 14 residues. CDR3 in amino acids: CASRSGLGRYEQYF. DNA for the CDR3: TGTGCCAGCAGATCGGGCCTCGGGAGATACGAGCAGTACTTC.

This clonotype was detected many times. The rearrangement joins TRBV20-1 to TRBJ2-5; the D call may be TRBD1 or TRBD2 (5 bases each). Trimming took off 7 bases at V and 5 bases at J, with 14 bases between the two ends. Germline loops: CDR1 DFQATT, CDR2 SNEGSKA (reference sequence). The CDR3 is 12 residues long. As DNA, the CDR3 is TGCAGTGGGGACCAGTTGTTTGAGACCCAGTACTTC. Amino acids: CSGDQLFETQYF.

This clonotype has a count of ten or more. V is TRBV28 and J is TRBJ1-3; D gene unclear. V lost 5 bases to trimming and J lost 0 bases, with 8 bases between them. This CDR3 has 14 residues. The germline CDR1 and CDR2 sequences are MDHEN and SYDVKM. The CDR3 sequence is CASSQRHSGNTIYF. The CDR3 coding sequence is TGTGCCAGCAGTCAGCGCCACTCTGGAAACACCATATATTTT.

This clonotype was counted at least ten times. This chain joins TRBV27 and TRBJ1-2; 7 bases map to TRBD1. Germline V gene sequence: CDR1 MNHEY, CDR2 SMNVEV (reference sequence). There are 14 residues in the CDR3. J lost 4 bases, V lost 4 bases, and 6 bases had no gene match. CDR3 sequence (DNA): TGTGCCAGCAGTTCGCCGGGACAGACCTATGGCTACACCTTC. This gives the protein CASSSPGQTYGYTF.

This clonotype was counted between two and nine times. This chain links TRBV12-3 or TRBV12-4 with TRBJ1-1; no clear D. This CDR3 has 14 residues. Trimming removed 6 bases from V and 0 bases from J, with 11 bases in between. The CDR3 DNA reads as TGTGCCAGCAGCCCCTACATCCTGAACACTGAAGCTTTCTTT. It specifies CASSPYILNTEAFF.

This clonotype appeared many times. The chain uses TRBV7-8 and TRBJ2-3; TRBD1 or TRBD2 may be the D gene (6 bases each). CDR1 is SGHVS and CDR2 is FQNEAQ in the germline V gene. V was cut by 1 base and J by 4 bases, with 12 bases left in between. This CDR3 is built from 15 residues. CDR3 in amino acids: CASSLGGAHADTQYF. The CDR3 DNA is TGTGCCAGCAGCTTAGGGGGGGCGCACGCAGATACGCAGTATTTT.

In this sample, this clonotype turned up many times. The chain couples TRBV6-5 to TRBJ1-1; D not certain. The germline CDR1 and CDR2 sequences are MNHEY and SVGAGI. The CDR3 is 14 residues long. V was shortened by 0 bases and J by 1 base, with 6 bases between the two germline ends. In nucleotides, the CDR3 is TGTGCCAGCAGTTACTCGAAGAGGAACACTGAAGCTTTCTTT. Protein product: CASSYSKRNTEAFF.

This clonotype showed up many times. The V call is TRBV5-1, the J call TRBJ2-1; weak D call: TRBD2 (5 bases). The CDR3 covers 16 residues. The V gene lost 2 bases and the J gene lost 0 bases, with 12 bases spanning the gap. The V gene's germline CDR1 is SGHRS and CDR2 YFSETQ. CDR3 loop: CASSFPRSGSYNEQFF. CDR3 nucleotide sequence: TGCGCCAGCAGCTTTCCTCGAAGCGGCTCCTACAATGAGCAGTTCTTC.

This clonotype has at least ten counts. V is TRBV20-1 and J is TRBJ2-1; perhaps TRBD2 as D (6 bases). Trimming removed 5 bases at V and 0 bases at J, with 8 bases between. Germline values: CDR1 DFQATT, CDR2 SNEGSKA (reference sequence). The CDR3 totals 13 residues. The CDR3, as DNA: TGCAGTGCTCTCGGGGGCTCCTACAATGAGCAGTTCTTC. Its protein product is CSALGGSYNEQFF.

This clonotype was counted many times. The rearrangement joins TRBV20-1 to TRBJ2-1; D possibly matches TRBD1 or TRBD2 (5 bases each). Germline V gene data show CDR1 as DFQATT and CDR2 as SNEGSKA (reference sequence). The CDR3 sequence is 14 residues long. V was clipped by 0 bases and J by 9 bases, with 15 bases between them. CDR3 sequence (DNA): TGCAGTGCTAGAGATCCGGTGGTTGGGGGTGAGCAGTTCTTC. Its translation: CSARDPVVGGEQFF.

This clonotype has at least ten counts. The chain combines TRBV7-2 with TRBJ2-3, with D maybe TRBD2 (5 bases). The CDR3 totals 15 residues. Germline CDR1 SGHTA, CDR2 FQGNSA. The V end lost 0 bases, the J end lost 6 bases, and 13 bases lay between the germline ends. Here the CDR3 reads CASSLARGPRDTQYF. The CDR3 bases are TGTGCCAGCAGCTTAGCGCGAGGGCCTCGCGATACGCAGTATTTT.

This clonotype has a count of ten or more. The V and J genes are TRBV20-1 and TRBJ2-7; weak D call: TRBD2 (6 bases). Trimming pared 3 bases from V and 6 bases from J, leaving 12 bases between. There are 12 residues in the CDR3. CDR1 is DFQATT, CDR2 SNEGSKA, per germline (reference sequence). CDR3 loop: CSAREGTSEQYF. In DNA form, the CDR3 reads TGCAGTGCTAGGGAGGGAACGAGCGAGCAGTACTTC.

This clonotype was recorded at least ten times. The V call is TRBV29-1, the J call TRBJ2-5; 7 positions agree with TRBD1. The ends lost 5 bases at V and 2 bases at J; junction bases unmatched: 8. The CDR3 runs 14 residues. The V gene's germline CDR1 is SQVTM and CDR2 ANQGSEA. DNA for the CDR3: TGCAGCGTTATCCGGGACAGACTACAAGAGACCCAGTACTTC. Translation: CSVIRDRLQETQYF.

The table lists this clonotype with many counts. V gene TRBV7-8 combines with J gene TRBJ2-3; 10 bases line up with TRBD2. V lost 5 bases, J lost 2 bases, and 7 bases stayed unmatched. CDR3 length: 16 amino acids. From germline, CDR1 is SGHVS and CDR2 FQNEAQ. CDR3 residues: CASSPRTSGYTDTQYF. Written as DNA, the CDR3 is TGTGCCAGCAGCCCCCGGACTAGCGGCTACACAGATACGCAGTATTTT.

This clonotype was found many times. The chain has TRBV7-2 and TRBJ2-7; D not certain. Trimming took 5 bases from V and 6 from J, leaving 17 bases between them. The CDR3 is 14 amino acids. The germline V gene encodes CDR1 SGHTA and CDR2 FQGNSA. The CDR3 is CASSRRVSSSEQYF. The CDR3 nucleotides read TGTGCCAGCAGCCGCCGGGTCTCCTCATCCGAGCAGTACTTC.

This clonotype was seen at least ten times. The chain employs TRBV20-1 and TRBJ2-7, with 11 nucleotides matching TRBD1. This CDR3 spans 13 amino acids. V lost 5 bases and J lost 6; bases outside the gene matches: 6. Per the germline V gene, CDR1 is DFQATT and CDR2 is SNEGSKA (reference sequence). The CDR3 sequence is CSAPGQGGSEQYF. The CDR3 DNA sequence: TGCAGTGCTCCGGGACAGGGGGGTTCCGAGCAGTACTTC.

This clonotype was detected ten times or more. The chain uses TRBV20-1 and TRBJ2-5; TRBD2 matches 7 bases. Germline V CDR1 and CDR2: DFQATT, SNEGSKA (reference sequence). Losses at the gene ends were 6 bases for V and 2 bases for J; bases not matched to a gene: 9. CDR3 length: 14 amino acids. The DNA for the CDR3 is TGCAGTGCCGTCGGGAGGCCCTCTCAAGAGACCCAGTACTTC. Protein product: CSAVGRPSQETQYF.

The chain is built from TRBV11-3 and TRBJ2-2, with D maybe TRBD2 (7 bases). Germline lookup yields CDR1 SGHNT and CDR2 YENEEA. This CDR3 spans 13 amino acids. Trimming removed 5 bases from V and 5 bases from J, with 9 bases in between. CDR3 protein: CASSKGGTGELFF. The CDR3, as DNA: TGTGCCAGCAGCAAGGGGGGGACCGGGGAGCTGTTTTTT.

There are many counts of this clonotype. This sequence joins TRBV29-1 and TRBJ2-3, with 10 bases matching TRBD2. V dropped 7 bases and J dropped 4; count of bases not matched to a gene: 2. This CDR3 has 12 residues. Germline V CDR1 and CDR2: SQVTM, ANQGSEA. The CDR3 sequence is CSAGTSADTQYF. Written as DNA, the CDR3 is TGCAGCGCCGGGACTAGCGCAGATACGCAGTATTTT.